This TCR beta chain appears in the sequencing data of a study of blood T cell repertoires in COVID-19. In the study overall: The United States, Italy and Spain provided the acute and convalescent COVID-19 samples. The cDNA or gDNA used as material had been derived from T cells, B-cell-depleted T cells, or PBMCs.

Per the original data handling: For nucleated cells, counts were estimated from reference gene primer amplification. The protocol was immunoSEQ multiplex PCR, while the TCRdb copy is restricted to in-frame clones and leaves out a portion. V and J calls and clone size come straight from that table; D and trimming were deduced from the DNA. The sample has 130,000 to 150,000 clones; 84% are singletons. CDR1 is MDHEN, CDR2 SYDVKM, per germline. V was pared by 7 bases and J by 2 bases, with 17 bases between. The CDR3 is made up of 15 amino acids. Material for sequencing was peripheral blood. V usage is TRBV28 and J usage is TRBJ1-2; unclear D gene. The sequence was obtained from a human donor in a cohort sampled during active COVID-19. The DNA of the CDR3 is TGTGCCAGCACTGACCTCGGACTGTCCAACTATGGCTACACCTTC. It yields the protein CASTDLGLSNYGYTF.